Presented here are 15 T cell receptor beta chains from one specimen sequenced in a study of T-cell reconstitution after alpha-beta-depleted transplantation in children. During its preparation, the TCRbeta library received unique molecular identifiers. TCRdb re-called the PCR reads with MiXCR, one entry per CDR3 protein. The data hold 500,000 to 600,000 distinct CDR3 sequences, with approximately 20% observed a single time. The starting material was PBMCs from the stem cell graft donor, obtained from the stem cell graft. The receptors were sampled from a human donor who donated a stem cell graft to a child with acute lymphoblastic leukemia.

This clonotype was counted a few times. The chain recombines TRBV7-9 with TRBJ2-7; no clear D. The CDR3 extends over 11 amino acids. Germline V gene data show CDR1 as SEHNR and CDR2 as FQNEAQ (reference sequence). The V end was cut by 5 bases, the J end by 4 bases, with 6 bases between. The CDR3 is CASSLKYEQYF. CDR3 bases: TGTGCCAGCAGCCTCAAATACGAGCAGTACTTC.

This clonotype was counted a few times. CDR3 in DNA: TGCAGCGTGGAGACGACAGGGGCCAACTATGGCTACACCTTC. Its protein is CSVETTGANYGYTF. J is TRBJ1-2 and V is TRBV29-1; 8 nucleotides agree with TRBD1. The CDR3 is 14 residues long. Losses at the gene ends were 6 bases for V and 2 bases for J; bases not matched to a gene: 8. Germline V lookup: CDR1 SQVTM, CDR2 ANQGSEA.

The rearrangement links TRBV14 to TRBJ2-7; TRBD1 is a possible D gene (6 bases). Trimming took 0 bases from V and 5 from J, leaving 11 bases between them. The CDR3 length is 14 residues. From germline, CDR1 is SGHDN and CDR2 FVKESK. The CDR3 is CASSQDRTGNEQYF. The CDR3 bases are TGTGCCAGCAGCCAAGATCGTACAGGGAACGAGCAGTACTTC.

This clonotype was counted between two and nine times. The rearrangement uses TRBV27 and TRBJ2-7; D unclear. The V and J ends lost 2 bases and 0 bases respectively, with 8 bases between them. CDR3 length: 14 residues. Germline-derived CDR1 and CDR2 are MNHEY and SMNVEV (reference sequence). The CDR3 reads CASSLVPFSYEQYF. CDR3 nucleotides: TGTGCCAGCAGTTTAGTTCCTTTCTCCTACGAGCAGTACTTC.

CDR3 nucleotides: TGCAGTGCTAGAGATCTACAGGGCCACAACACTGAAGCTTTCTTT. Translating gives CSARDLQGHNTEAFF. The chain carries TRBV20-1 and TRBJ1-1; perhaps TRBD1 as D (6 bases). The CDR3 is made up of 15 amino acids. V lost 0 bases, J lost 2 bases, and 13 bases lay in between. Germline-derived CDR1 and CDR2 are DFQATT and SNEGSKA (reference sequence).

The genes are TRBV7-8 and TRBJ1-5; weak D call: TRBD1 (5 bases). CDR3 length: 15 amino acids. Trimming cost V 1 base and J 7 bases, with 14 bases left between them. The germline gives CDR1 SGHVS, CDR2 FQNEAQ. CDR3 protein: CASSLEMGGWQPQHF. The CDR3 bases are TGTGCCAGCAGCTTAGAGATGGGGGGATGGCAGCCCCAGCATTTT. Supplemented by reference TRBV7-8 and TRBJ1-5, the full variable domain reads GAGVSQSPRYKVAKRGQDVALRCDPISGHVSLFWYQQALGQGPEFLTYFQNEAQLDKSGLPSDRFFAERPEGSVSTLKIQRTQQEDSAVYLCASSLEMGGWQPQHFGDGTRLSIL.

The chain couples TRBV12-3 or TRBV12-4 to TRBJ1-2; D unclear. V was shortened by 3 bases and J by 6 bases, with 14 bases between the two germline ends. The CDR3 is 14 residues long. The CDR3 region is CASSFGRIGDGYTF. In DNA form, the CDR3 reads TGTGCCAGCAGTTTCGGCAGGATCGGGGATGGCTACACCTTC.

The chain is built from TRBV9 and TRBJ2-1, with 7 positions matching TRBD2. Germline V lookup: CDR1 SGDLS, CDR2 YYNGEE. After removal of 2 bases from V and 7 bases from J, the junction contained 9 bases not matched to a gene. CDR3 length: 15 amino acids. This CDR3 reads CASSVGGGPGNEQFF. The CDR3 coding sequence is TGTGCCAGCAGCGTCGGCGGGGGACCGGGTAATGAGCAGTTCTTC.

This rearrangement joins TRBV19 to TRBJ2-5, with TRBD1 matching 8 bases. CDR1 is LNHDA, CDR2 SQIVND, per germline (reference sequence). The CDR3 totals 14 residues. The V and J ends lost 4 bases and 1 base, in that order; junction bases with no gene match: 2. The CDR3 nucleotides are TGTGCCAGTAGTAACAGGGGGGCCCAAGAGACCCAGTACTTC. Its protein is CASSNRGAQETQYF.

This clonotype appeared a few times. The V and J genes are TRBV27 and TRBJ1-6; D gene unclear. Germline values: CDR1 MNHEY, CDR2 SMNVEV (reference sequence). The germline V and J ends were trimmed by 4 bases and 0 bases, with 7 bases remaining between them. This CDR3 region has 15 residues. The CDR3 DNA follows: TGTGCCAGCAGTTACGGAGACTCCTATAATTCACCCCTCCACTTT. Translated: CASSYGDSYNSPLHF.

The chain joins TRBV12-3 or TRBV12-4 to TRBJ2-7, with 8 positions matching TRBD2. This CDR3 is built from 18 residues. With V trimmed by 1 base and J by 2 bases, 13 bases remained unmatched. The CDR3 spells CASSLEGPVAGGPYEQYF. The CDR3 DNA is TGTGCCAGCAGTTTAGAGGGGCCGGTGGCGGGGGGACCCTACGAGCAGTACTTC.

This chain links TRBV7-9 with TRBJ2-5, with TRBD2 matching over 8 bases. The germline V gene has CDR1 SEHNR and CDR2 FQNEAQ (reference sequence). The CDR3 spans 16 residues. V was clipped by 0 bases and J by 4 bases; unmatched bases: 7. CDR3 DNA: TGTGCCAGCAGCTTAGCCCACGGGAGGGCCGGAGAGACCCAGTACTTC. It is translated as CASSLAHGRAGETQYF.

A few counts support this clonotype. J is TRBJ1-2 and V is TRBV5-1; no firm D call. V was shortened by 4 bases and J by 0 bases, with 7 bases between the two germline ends. The CDR3 totals 13 residues. Germline loops: CDR1 SGHRS, CDR2 YFSETQ. The CDR3 spells CASSHDSNYGYTF. Here the CDR3 DNA reads TGCGCCAGCAGCCATGACTCTAACTATGGCTACACCTTC.

This chain connects TRBV7-2 to TRBJ2-7, with TRBD2 matching over 10 bases. This CDR3 region has 14 residues. J lost 5 bases, V lost 4 bases, and 5 bases had no gene match. CDR1 SGHTA and CDR2 FQGNSA come from the germline V gene. The chain's CDR3 is CASSYLAGADEQYF. DNA for the CDR3: TGTGCCAGCAGCTACCTAGCGGGAGCTGACGAGCAGTACTTC.

This clonotype showed up just a few times. The chain is built from TRBV15 and TRBJ2-1; 11 bases map to TRBD2. Germline V gives CDR1 LNHNV, CDR2 YYDKDF (reference sequence). The CDR3 sequence is 15 residues long. With V trimmed by 4 bases and J by 3 bases, 2 bases remained unmatched. This CDR3 reads CATSTGLAGYNEQFF. The CDR3 DNA sequence: TGTGCCACCAGCACCGGACTAGCGGGCTACAATGAGCAGTTCTTC.